This T cell receptor (beta chain) was documented in a study of identical twins listed by TCRdb under 2016. At the level of the whole study: To test whether fetal clonotypes persist, this study deep-sequenced TCR alpha and beta repertoires from monozygotic twins, from unrelated adults of various ages, and from cord blood. To rule out contamination, the twin experiments were replicated at different times with different library preparation protocols. Beyond this particular receptor, the publication reports: Compared with coincidental sharing between unrelated individuals, out-of-frame TCR alpha sequences shared between twins had an excess of sequences with low generation probability. Zero-insertion analyses could be partly confounded by invariant T cells such as MAIT and iNKT, though diverse VJ usage argued against such confounding for most clonotypes. Abundant cord blood beta clonotypes had fewer insertions, young adult naive repertoires showed a similar but weaker trend, and memory repertoires showed no such trend. In monozygotic twins, recombination models systematically underestimated out-of-frame TCR alpha sharing, but the models matched the sharing seen between unrelated individuals. Conclusions relied on cross-sectional statistical analysis, since the same donors could not be followed over many years. In beta out-of-frame sequences, excess twin sharing was weaker, because having fewer shared sequences lowered the signal-to-noise ratio.

This clonotype was counted a few times. Its specific antigen is unknown. No base qualities exist here, and no much larger clone lies one base off it. All donors were healthy Caucasians. The twin cohort consisted of three pairs of female monozygotic twins, all aged roughly 18 to 30 years. The RNA used for TCR libraries was isolated from peripheral blood mononuclear cells. V is trimmed back by 3 bases and J by 0 bases, and the junction contains 8 bases that no gene match accounts for. The germline V gene (reference sequence) specifies DFQATT as CDR1 and SNEGSKA as CDR2. There are 16 amino acids in the CDR3, from cysteine to phenylalanine inclusive. This entry keeps only the CDR3 DNA: 48 bases, framed from base 1. The receptor library was made with 5' RACE. Sequencing relied on an Illumina HiSeq 2000. A universal primer binding site was added through template switching, and the final cDNA carried a unique molecular identifier so that TCR cDNA molecules could be counted accurately. Specific primers in the conserved constant-segment region were used to synthesize first-strand cDNA for TCR alpha and beta chains. To control for contamination, each cDNA library was double barcoded with a SMART-Mk sample barcode plus Illumina barcodes. TruSeq adapter sequences and Illumina sample barcodes were added in two successive PCR steps. Sequencing of the TCR alpha and beta cDNA libraries was done on the Illumina HiSeq platform using custom primers. The source study handled its data this way. Unique molecular identifiers were extracted from raw reads with MiGEC, and CDR3 positions were determined with MiXCR. For each individual, recombination models were inferred using an EM algorithm with the repgenHMM and IGoR tools. The analysis of shared clonotypes was done with the tcR package in R, with sharing normalized by the product of cloneset sizes. To study raw recombination without the effects of thymic and clonal selection, out-of-frame nonproductive sequences were analyzed. Starting from the raw public reads, TCRdb applied fastp trimming at Q25, assembled clones with MiXCR and retained in-frame beta chains. Rows are unified per CDR3 protein, each entry keeping the most common DNA and genes. What appears here as the V and J calls and clone size reflects TCRdb's work, not the paper's. A total of 700,000 to 950,000 distinct CDR3 sequences appear in this sample, about 12% of them only once. Together, the top ten hold around 1.5% of the sample.

These same records also appear under a second study, on yellow fever vaccine responses in identical twins. The second source states: According to the authors, the vaccine-induced T cell response in identical twins seemed to be partly convergent and partly specific to each individual. In identical twins, the study followed T cell clones that responded to the vaccine with precision.

The sequencing sample was made of PBMCs. The TCR originated in a woman under 30 in good health. The rearranged segments are TRBV20-1 and TRBJ2-3; 8 central nucleotides agree with TRBD2. This receptor carries the CDR3 CSASLAGRGSTDTQYF. At the DNA level, the sequence is TGCAGTGCTAGTTTAGCGGGACGAGGGAGCACAGATACGCAGTATTTT.